The text below deals with one T cell receptor (beta chain). The antigen is not known. The data were taken from a study of OX40 agonist ivuxolimab in advanced cancers. Turning to the study itself: Patients got intravenous ivuxolimab at 0.01 to 10 mg/kg every 2 weeks. Whole-study findings and limits: CD8+ T cells were the subset that, on average, had more expanded clones than CD4+.

This CDR3 contains 14 residues. CDR1 is SEHNR and CDR2 is FQNEAQ in the germline V gene (reference sequence). The table came from immunoSEQ multiplex PCR; TCRdb's copy has only in-frame clones and leaves some out. Among roughly 39,000 clones listed, over 75% were seen once. The sample in question was CD4+ or CD8+ T cells sorted from blood, obtained in a trial of the OX40 agonist ivuxolimab. The chain joins TRBV7-9 to TRBJ2-5; D is perhaps TRBD1 or TRBD2 (5 bases each). The J call is in doubt because the DNA end fits TRBJ2-7 better. The TCR sequence derives from an adult with an advanced solid tumor such as melanoma, head and neck, liver or kidney cancer. The CDR3 DNA follows: TGTGCCAGCAGCGGGACGGGGCTCACTTACGAGCAGTACTTC. The encoded protein is CASSGTGLTYEQYF.